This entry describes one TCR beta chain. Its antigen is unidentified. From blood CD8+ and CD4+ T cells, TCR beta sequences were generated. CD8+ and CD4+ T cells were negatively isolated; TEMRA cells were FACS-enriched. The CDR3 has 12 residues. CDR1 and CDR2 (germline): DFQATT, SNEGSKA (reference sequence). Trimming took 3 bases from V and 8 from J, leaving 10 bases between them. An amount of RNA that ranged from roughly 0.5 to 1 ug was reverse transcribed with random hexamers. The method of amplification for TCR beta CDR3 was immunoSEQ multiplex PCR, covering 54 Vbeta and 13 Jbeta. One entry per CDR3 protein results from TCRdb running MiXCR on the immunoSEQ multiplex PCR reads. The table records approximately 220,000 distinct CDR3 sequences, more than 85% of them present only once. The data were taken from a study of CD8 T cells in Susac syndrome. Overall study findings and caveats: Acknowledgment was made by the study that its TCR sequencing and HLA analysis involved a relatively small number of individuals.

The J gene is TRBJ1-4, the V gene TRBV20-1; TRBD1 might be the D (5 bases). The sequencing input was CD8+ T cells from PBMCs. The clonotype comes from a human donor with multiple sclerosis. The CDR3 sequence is CSASPGSEKLFF. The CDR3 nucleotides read TGCAGTGCTAGCCCAGGGTCCGAAAAACTGTTTTTT.